Each of the 27 T cell receptor beta chains below was sequenced from the same sample in a study of blood T cell repertoires in COVID-19. Using immunoSEQ multiplex PCR, the repertoire was profiled, and TCRdb retains in-frame clones only, with some absent. The repertoire holds about 180,000 clones, with 80% to 90% as singletons. The specimen sequenced was peripheral blood. The source is a man aged 45-60 years with active or convalescent COVID-19.

This rearrangement joins TRBV9 to TRBJ1-5, with 7 bases matching TRBD1. Germline-derived CDR1 and CDR2 are SGDLS and YYNGEE. The CDR3 runs to 15 residues. V was pared by 4 bases and J by 4 bases, with 8 bases of the junction left unmatched. DNA for the CDR3: TGTGCCAGCAGCTTAAAAGGACAGGAGAATCAGCCCCAGCATTTT. Translating gives CASSLKGQENQPQHF. The entire variable domain, with the rest obtained from reference TRBV9 and TRBJ1-5, is as follows: DSGVTQTPKHLITATGQRVTLRCSPRSGDLSVYWYQQSLDQGLQFLIQYYNGEERAKGNILERFSAQQFPDLHSELNLSSLELGDSALYFCASSLKGQENQPQHFGDGTRLSIL.

This chain uses TRBV7-6 with TRBJ2-7; weak D call: TRBD1 (6 bases). CDR3 length equals 14 residues. V lost 5 bases and J 5 bases, leaving 16 bases between the germline ends. CDR1 and CDR2 (germline): SGHVS, FNYEAQ. The CDR3 DNA reads as TGTGCCAGCAGCCATTCCCCAGGGGTGAACGAGCAGTACTTC. It is translated as CASSHSPGVNEQYF.

This chain links TRBV30 with TRBJ1-1; D possibly corresponds to TRBD1 (6 bases). Germline V gene sequence: CDR1 GTSNPN, CDR2 SVGIG (reference sequence). The ends were cut back, 2 bases at V and 3 bases at J, with 13 bases in the middle. The length of the CDR3 is 14 residues. The CDR3: CAWSPGGGYTEAFF. The CDR3 DNA reads TGTGCCTGGAGTCCGGGAGGGGGATACACTGAAGCTTTCTTT.

V usage is TRBV28 and J usage is TRBJ1-6, with TRBD1 identical over 8 bases. The CDR3 has 14 residues. Germline trimming cut 4 bases from V and 13 bases from J; bases unmatched to any gene: 9. Germline V gives CDR1 MDHEN, CDR2 SYDVKM. CDR3 region: CASSSGSGGRPLHF. The CDR3 nucleotides read TGTGCCAGCAGTTCCGGATCAGGGGGCCGGCCCCTCCACTTT.

V and J are TRBV10-3 and TRBJ2-7; 9 bases map to TRBD1. The CDR3 covers 14 residues. The J segment lost 2 bases and the V segment lost 6 bases, leaving 5 bases of the junction unmatched. Per the germline V gene, CDR1 is ENHRY and CDR2 is SYGVKD. CDR3 region: CAISQGQGAYEQYF. In DNA form, the CDR3 reads TGTGCCATCAGCCAGGGACAGGGTGCCTACGAGCAGTACTTC.

CDR3 sequence: CASSLSGTGIEKLFF. CDR3 nucleotides: TGTGCCAGTAGCCTTTCCGGGACAGGGATTGAAAAACTGTTTTTT. V usage is TRBV19 and J usage is TRBJ1-4, with 9 bases lining up with TRBD1. The V gene end was trimmed by 6 bases and the J gene end by 7 bases; junction bases not matched to a gene: 9. Germline-derived CDR1 and CDR2 are LNHDA and SQIVND (reference sequence). The CDR3 is 15 amino acids.

In this sample, this clone turned up once. DNA for the CDR3: TGTGCCAGCCGGTACCTTGAAAAACTGTTTTTT. This codes for CASRYLEKLFF. The chain has TRBV6-5 and TRBJ1-4; no reliable D call. This CDR3 comprises 11 residues. V lost 8 bases to trimming and J lost 7 bases, with 8 bases between them. CDR1 MNHEY and CDR2 SVGAGI come from the germline V gene.

This clone was seen once. The genes are TRBV19 and TRBJ1-2; 10 bases line up with TRBD1. CDR3 length: 14 residues. Germline-derived CDR1 and CDR2 are LNHDA and SQIVND (reference sequence). The J segment lost 9 bases and the V segment lost 3 bases, leaving 7 bases of the junction unmatched. CDR3 amino acids: CASSITGTGVSYTF. CDR3 bases: TGTGCCAGTAGTATCACCGGGACAGGGGTGAGCTACACCTTC.

J is TRBJ2-7 and V is TRBV18; possible D gene TRBD1, 5 bases. Germline lookup yields CDR1 KGHSH and CDR2 LQKENI. V was trimmed by 0 bases and J by 6 bases, leaving 12 bases between them. The length of the CDR3 is 14 residues. The CDR3 region is CASSPPQAVGEQYF. CDR3 bases: TGTGCCAGCTCACCACCACAGGCGGTGGGCGAGCAGTACTTC.

The chain couples TRBV5-1 to TRBJ2-7; a possible D gene is TRBD2 (6 bases). The germline V and J ends were trimmed by 5 bases and 3 bases, with 9 bases remaining between them. In germline, CDR1 is SGHRS, CDR2 YFSETQ. The CDR3 spans 12 residues. CDR3 coding DNA: TGCGCCAGCAGAGGAGGGGACTACGAGCAGTACTTC. It specifies CASRGGDYEQYF.

The chain is built from TRBV19 and TRBJ1-2; 9 nucleotides line up with TRBD1. Germline assignment: CDR1 LNHDA and CDR2 SQIVND (reference sequence). This CDR3 comprises 15 residues. J was trimmed by 4 bases and V by 5 bases; bases with no gene match: 8. CDR3 region: CASSPGTGLGYGYTF. The CDR3 DNA reads TGTGCCAGTAGTCCCGGGACAGGGCTCGGCTATGGCTACACCTTC.

CDR3 bases: TGTGCCACCAGTGATAATAGGGGGCGCAATTTGGAGACCCAGTACTTC. It encodes CATSDNRGRNLETQYF. The gene calls are TRBV24-1 and TRBJ2-5; 7 bases line up with TRBD1. Germline CDR1 is KGHDR and CDR2 is SFDVKD. V dropped 3 bases and J dropped 5; count of bases not matched to a gene: 11. This CDR3 is 16 amino acids long.

The V call is TRBV6-5, the J call TRBJ1-1; D is ambiguous. V was shortened by 6 bases and J by 4 bases, with 15 bases between the two germline ends. The CDR3 runs 14 residues. Germline V gene sequence: CDR1 MNHEY, CDR2 SVGAGI. In DNA form, the CDR3 reads TGTGCCAGCAGCTCCGGTGCCCCGGGCACTGAAGCTTTCTTT. Protein sequence: CASSSGAPGTEAFF.

This sequence joins TRBV6-2 or TRBV6-3 and TRBJ1-1, with D maybe TRBD1 (6 bases). Germline lookup yields CDR1 MNHEY and CDR2 SVGEGT. The CDR3 has 11 residues. V lost 5 bases, J lost 11 bases, and 12 bases lay in between. The CDR3 here is CASSRQARAFF. The CDR3 DNA reads TGTGCCAGCAGTCGACAGGCCAGGGCTTTCTTT.

V usage is TRBV19 and J usage is TRBJ1-5; 7 nucleotides agree with TRBD1. Germline CDR1 is LNHDA and CDR2 is SQIVND (reference sequence). J gave up 6 bases and V 2 bases, and 1 base lay outside the gene matches. The CDR3 has 13 amino acids. The CDR3 DNA sequence: TGTGCCAGTAGTATAAGGGGGCTTCAGCCCCAGCATTTT. Translating it yields CASSIRGLQPQHF.

In its sample, this clone was seen once. This chain links TRBV7-9 with TRBJ2-3, with TRBD1 identical over 8 bases. The trim removed 5 bases at V and 0 bases at J, leaving 4 bases unmatched. This CDR3 has 15 amino acids. CDR1 SEHNR and CDR2 FQNEAQ come from the germline V gene (reference sequence). CDR3 protein: CASSLTGVSTDTQYF. For the CDR3, the DNA is TGTGCCAGCAGCCTGACAGGGGTTAGCACAGATACGCAGTATTTT. Drawing the rest from reference TRBV7-9 and TRBJ2-3, the complete variable domain is DTGVSQNPRHKITKRGQNVTFRCDPISEHNRLYWYRQTLGQGPEFLTYFQNEAQLEKSRLLSDRFSAERPKGSFSTLEIQRTEQGDSAMYLCASSLTGVSTDTQYFGPGTRLTVL.

V usage is TRBV19 and J usage is TRBJ1-1, with D possibly matching TRBD1 (5 bases). Germline V lookup: CDR1 LNHDA, CDR2 SQIVND (reference sequence). V was cut by 3 bases and J by 4 bases, with 15 bases left in between. The CDR3 runs 15 residues. Written as DNA, the CDR3 is TGTGCCAGTAGTATGTCCCGCGGGGGATCCACTGAAGCTTTCTTT. This encodes CASSMSRGGSTEAFF.

The chain uses TRBV20-1 and TRBJ1-6; the D is unclear. The ends were cut back, 3 bases at V and 8 bases at J, with 14 bases in the middle. The CDR3 has 14 residues. CDR1 and CDR2 from the germline V gene are DFQATT and SNEGSKA (reference sequence). The CDR3 DNA sequence: TGCAGTGCTAGTGGGTCCCTCACGGATTCACCCCTCCACTTT. Encoded protein: CSASGSLTDSPLHF.

This clone came up once. The V and J genes are TRBV29-1 and TRBJ2-3; 11 bases map to TRBD1. CDR3 length equals 13 residues. Germline V gives CDR1 SQVTM, CDR2 ANQGSEA. The CDR3 spells CSVSGQGVGTQYF. The CDR3 coding sequence is TGCAGTGTTTCGGGACAGGGGGTTGGTACGCAGTATTTT.

The chain employs TRBV2 and TRBJ2-1; 8 bases line up with TRBD1. Germline V gives CDR1 SNHLY, CDR2 FYNNEI. The CDR3 consists of 15 residues. J lost 4 bases, V lost 2 bases, and 4 bases had no gene match. The CDR3: CASSERTGGYNEQFF. Written as DNA, the CDR3 is TGTGCCAGCAGTGAAAGAACAGGGGGTTACAATGAGCAGTTCTTC.

This chain links TRBV6-5 with TRBJ1-6; D not resolved. The V and J ends lost 6 bases and 0 bases respectively, with 9 bases between them. Germline CDR1 MNHEY, CDR2 SVGAGI. The CDR3 length is 15 residues. In DNA, the CDR3 is TGTGCCAGCAGGGCAGGAAACTCCTATAATTCACCCCTCCACTTT. It specifies CASRAGNSYNSPLHF.

The rearrangement uses TRBV6-2 or TRBV6-3 and TRBJ2-7; D is perhaps TRBD2 (5 bases). V was pared by 5 bases and J by 3 bases, with 8 bases between. The CDR3 runs 12 residues. Per germline, CDR1 MNHEY and CDR2 SVGEGT. DNA for the CDR3: TGTGCCAGCAGTGGGGAGAACTACGAGCAGTACTTC. Translation: CASSGENYEQYF.

The table lists this clone with a few counts. The rearrangement links TRBV9 to TRBJ2-1; 8 bases map to TRBD2. CDR1 is SGDLS and CDR2 is YYNGEE in the germline V gene. The CDR3 totals 17 residues. V lost 3 bases, J lost 0 bases, and 8 bases stayed unmatched. DNA for the CDR3: TGTGCCAGCAGCGCTTTTAGCGGGGCGAGCTCCTACAATGAGCAGTTCTTC. Its protein product is CASSAFSGASSYNEQFF.

This chain links TRBV6-5 with TRBJ1-1; no reliable D call. Germline lookup yields CDR1 MNHEY and CDR2 SVGAGI. CDR3 size: 13 residues. V was clipped by 7 bases and J by 1 base, with 10 bases between them. Here the CDR3 reads CASTPPGNTEAFF. The CDR3 DNA reads TGTGCCAGCACCCCCCCCGGGAACACTGAAGCTTTCTTT.

This rearrangement joins TRBV7-2 to TRBJ2-3; 11 bases line up with TRBD2. V gave up 2 bases and J gave up 1 base; unmatched junction bases: 2. CDR3 length: 16 amino acids. Germline values: CDR1 SGHTA, CDR2 FQGNSA. The CDR3 reads CASSLKTSGGTDTQYF. CDR3 sequence (DNA): TGTGCCAGCAGCTTAAAGACTAGCGGGGGCACAGATACGCAGTATTTT.

The chain carries TRBV5-1 and TRBJ2-2; a weak D match, TRBD1 (5 bases). In germline, CDR1 is SGHRS, CDR2 YFSETQ. V was pared by 0 bases and J by 5 bases, with 8 bases between. The CDR3 consists of 14 residues. The CDR3 reads CASSLGAGTGELFF. The CDR3 DNA reads TGCGCCAGCAGCTTGGGAGCAGGGACCGGGGAGCTGTTTTTT.

The chain uses TRBV4-2 and TRBJ2-7, with TRBD1 matching over 10 bases. Losses at the gene ends were 1 base for V and 7 bases for J; bases not matched to a gene: 10. In germline, CDR1 is LGHNA, CDR2 YNFKEQ. The CDR3 is 16 amino acids. The CDR3 bases are TGTGCCAGCAGCCAAGGTAACCGACAGGGGGCGAGAGAGCAGTACTTC. Amino acid sequence: CASSQGNRQGAREQYF.